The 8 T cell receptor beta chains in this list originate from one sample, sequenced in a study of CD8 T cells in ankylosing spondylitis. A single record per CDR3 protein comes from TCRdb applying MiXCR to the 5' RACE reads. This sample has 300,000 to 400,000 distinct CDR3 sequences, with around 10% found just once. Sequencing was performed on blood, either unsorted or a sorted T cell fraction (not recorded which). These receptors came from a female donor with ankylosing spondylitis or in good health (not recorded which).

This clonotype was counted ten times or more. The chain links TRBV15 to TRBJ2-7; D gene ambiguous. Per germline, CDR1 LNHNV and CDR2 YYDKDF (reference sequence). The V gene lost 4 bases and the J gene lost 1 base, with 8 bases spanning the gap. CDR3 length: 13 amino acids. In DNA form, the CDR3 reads TGTGCCACCAGCAATATAGGGTCCTACGAGCAGTACTTC. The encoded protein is CATSNIGSYEQYF.

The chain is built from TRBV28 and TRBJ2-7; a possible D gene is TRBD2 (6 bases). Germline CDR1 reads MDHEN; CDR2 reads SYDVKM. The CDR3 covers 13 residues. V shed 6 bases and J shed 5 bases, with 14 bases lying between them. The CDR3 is CASSLLGGNEQYF. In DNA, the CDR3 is TGTGCCAGCAGCCTACTTGGGGGGAACGAGCAGTACTTC.

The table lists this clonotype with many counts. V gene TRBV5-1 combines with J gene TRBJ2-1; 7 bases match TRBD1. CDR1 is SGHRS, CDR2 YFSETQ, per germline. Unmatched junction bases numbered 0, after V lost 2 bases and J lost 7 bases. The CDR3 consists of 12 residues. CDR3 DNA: TGCGCCAGCAGCTTACAGGGGAATGAGCAGTTCTTC. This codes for CASSLQGNEQFF.

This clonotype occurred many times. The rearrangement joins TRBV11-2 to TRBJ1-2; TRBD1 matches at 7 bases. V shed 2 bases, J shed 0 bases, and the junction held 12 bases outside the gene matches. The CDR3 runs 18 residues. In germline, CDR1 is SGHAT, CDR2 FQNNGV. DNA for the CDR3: TGTGCCAGCAGCTTATACACCAGGGGGTTTCCTACTAACTATGGCTACACCTTC. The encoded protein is CASSLYTRGFPTNYGYTF.

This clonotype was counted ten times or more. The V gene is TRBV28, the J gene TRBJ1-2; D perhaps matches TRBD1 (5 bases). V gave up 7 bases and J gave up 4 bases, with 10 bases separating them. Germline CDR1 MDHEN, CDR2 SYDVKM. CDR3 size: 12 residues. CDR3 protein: CASNQGSYGYTF. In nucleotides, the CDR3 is TGTGCCAGCAATCAGGGTAGCTATGGCTACACCTTC.

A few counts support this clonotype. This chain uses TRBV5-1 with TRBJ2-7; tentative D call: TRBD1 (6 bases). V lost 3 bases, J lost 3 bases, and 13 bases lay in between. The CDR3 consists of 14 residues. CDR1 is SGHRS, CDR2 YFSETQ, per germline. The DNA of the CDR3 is TGCGCCAGCAGCTCCCAGGGGCTTAACTACGAGCAGTACTTC. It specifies CASSSQGLNYEQYF.

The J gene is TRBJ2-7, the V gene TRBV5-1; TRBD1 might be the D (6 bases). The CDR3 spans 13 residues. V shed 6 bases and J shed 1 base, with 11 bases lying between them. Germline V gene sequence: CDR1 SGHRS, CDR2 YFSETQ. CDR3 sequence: CASTVTGSYEQYF. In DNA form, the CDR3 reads TGCGCCAGCACGGTCACAGGGTCCTACGAGCAGTACTTC.

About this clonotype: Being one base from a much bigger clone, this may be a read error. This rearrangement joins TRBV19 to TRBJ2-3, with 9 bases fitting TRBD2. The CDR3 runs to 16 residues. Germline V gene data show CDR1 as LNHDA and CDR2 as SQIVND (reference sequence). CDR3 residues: CASRASGAIFTVTQYF. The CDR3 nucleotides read TGTGCCAGTAGGGCTAGCGGGGCGATATTCACAGTTACGCAGTATTTT.